This TCR beta chain was observed in a study of T cell changes during pregnancy in multiple sclerosis. Germline V gene sequence: CDR1 SGHDT, CDR2 YYEEEE. There are 16 residues in the CDR3. V lost 0 bases, J lost 4 bases, and 1 base stayed unmatched. Assay used: immunoSEQ multiplex PCR; TCRdb lists only in-frame clones, some missing. The data contain approximately 70,000 clones, around 90% of them seen just once; the ten biggest clones take up less than 0.45%. The genes are TRBV5-6 and TRBJ2-2; 12 nucleotides align to TRBD2. Sample: CD4+ T cells from peripheral blood mononuclear cells, taken before pregnancy. This clonotype was obtained from a female donor with multiple sclerosis, enrolled in a pregnancy study. CDR3 sequence: CASSLGLAGVTGELFF. The CDR3 coding sequence is TGTGCCAGCAGCTTGGGACTAGCGGGAGTCACCGGGGAGCTGTTTTTT.